The rows below give T cell receptor beta chains drawn from one sample of a study of blood T cells in healthy people across ages. MiXCR, applied by TCRdb to the 5' RACE reads, yields one record per CDR3 protein. The data hold 600,000 or so distinct CDR3 sequences, with 40% to 50% observed a single time. Sequencing was done on a sample of blood. Every receptor here comes from an older man in good health. Each CDR3 is given with its conserved first and last residue. The order of the fields is J gene, clone size, D gene, V gene, CDR3 DNA, CDR3 protein. The D gene is left open where the match is weak. Size is stated for part of the rows, as once, few or many counts, or as a class when the clone is expanded.

TRBJ2-7	NA	NA	TRBV20-1	TGCAGTGCAACAAGGGAAACTTACGAGCAGTACTTC	CSATRETYEQYF
TRBJ2-1	NA	NA	TRBV12-3/TRBV12-4	TGTGCCAGCAGTTCCAGGGTAGGTGGGAACAATGAGCAGTTCTTC	CASSSRVGGNNEQFF
TRBJ2-1	few	NA	TRBV9	TGTGCCAGCAGCGTAGGGCTGAGGAGGGGGGGCGGCCATGAGCAGTTCTTC	CASSVGLRRGGGHEQFF
TRBJ2-3	NA	NA	TRBV5-1	TGCGCCAGCAGCTTGGGGCAGGGACGCACAGATACGCAGTATTTT	CASSLGQGRTDTQYF
TRBJ1-2	NA	NA	TRBV4-2	TGTGCCAGCAGCCAAGATGGGCGGTCCTATGGCTACACCTTC	CASSQDGRSYGYTF
TRBJ2-7	few	TRBD2	TRBV7-2	TGTGCCAGCAGCCCCGGAGTGGGAGCGGGGATTACTTACGAGCAGTACTTC	CASSPGVGAGITYEQYF
TRBJ1-2	NA	NA	TRBV29-1	TGCAGCGTTGAAGACCCAGGGGATGGCTACACCTTC	CSVEDPGDGYTF
TRBJ2-7	many	TRBD1	TRBV4-2	TGTGCCAGCAGCCCCGGACAGGGAGGCTACGAGCAGTACTTC	CASSPGQGGYEQYF
TRBJ1-2	NA	NA	TRBV6-5	TGTGCCAGCAGCTTATCAGCCATAGAGAACTATGGCTACACCTTC	CASSLSAIENYGYTF
TRBJ1-6	few	TRBD1	TRBV30	TGTGCCTGGAGTCGGACAGGGCCCATGGGATCACCCCTCCACTTT	CAWSRTGPMGSPLHF
TRBJ2-3	NA	TRBD2	TRBV19	TGTGCCAGTAGTATTACTAGCGGGAGATATTTAGATACGCAGTATTTT	CASSITSGRYLDTQYF
TRBJ2-7	NA	NA	TRBV7-9	TGTGCCAGCAGCTTTGATGGCAGGGAATACGAGCAGTACTTC	CASSFDGREYEQYF
TRBJ1-4	NA	TRBD1	TRBV29-1	TGCAGCGTTGGGTGGAGGGGGCGAACTAATGAAAAACTGTTTTTT	CSVGWRGRTNEKLFF
TRBJ1-2	few	NA	TRBV9	TGTGCCAGCAGCGTAGACAAGGGGGGCAGATCCTATGGCTACACCTTC	CASSVDKGGRSYGYTF
TRBJ1-2	few	NA	TRBV7-9	TGTGCCAGCAGCTTAGGGCAGTCAGGCTATGGCTACACCTTC	CASSLGQSGYGYTF
TRBJ1-2	NA	NA	TRBV3-1	TGTGCCAGCAGCCCATACAGTATATTCGACTATGGCTACACCTTC	CASSPYSIFDYGYTF
TRBJ2-4	NA	TRBD2	TRBV12-3/TRBV12-4	TGTGCCAGCAGTTGGGGGACTAGCGGGTCCAAAAACATTCAGTACTTC	CASSWGTSGSKNIQYF
TRBJ2-7	NA	NA	TRBV11-1	TGTGCCAGCAGCTTGGGCACAACCCTCTCCTACGAGCAGTACTTC	CASSLGTTLSYEQYF
TRBJ1-1	many	NA	TRBV6-5	TGTGCCAGCAGTTACAGCAGGGACGTAACTTTCTTT	CASSYSRDVTFF
TRBJ2-5	few	NA	TRBV7-8	TGTGCCAGCAGCTTAATCCAGGGTGAGACCCAGTACTTC	CASSLIQGETQYF
TRBJ1-5	NA	TRBD1	TRBV29-1	TGCAGCGTCGGGACAGGGGTGGGCAATCAGCCCCAGCATTTT	CSVGTGVGNQPQHF
TRBJ1-1	NA	NA	TRBV21-1	TGTGCCAGCAAAAGGGACAGGGGGTTGAACACTGAAGCTTTCTTT	CASKRDRGLNTEAFF
TRBJ2-3	NA	TRBD2	TRBV20-1	TGCAGTGCTAGCTACAGACTAGCGAGTAGCACAGATACGCAGTATTTT	CSASYRLASSTDTQYF
TRBJ2-3	many	TRBD2	TRBV6-6	TGTGCCAGCAGACTAGCGGGAGGTCTAGATACGCAGTATTTT	CASRLAGGLDTQYF
TRBJ2-7	NA	NA	TRBV6-6	TGTGCCAGCAGTGACTCGACGGGTCTGTACGAGCAGTACTTC	CASSDSTGLYEQYF
TRBJ2-7	few	NA	TRBV3-1	TGTGCCAGCAGCCAAGGGAATGTTCCCCGCGAGCAGTACTTC	CASSQGNVPREQYF
TRBJ1-5	NA	NA	TRBV29-1	TGCAGCGTTGCAGCGGGTAACGGCAATCAGCCCCAGCATTTT	CSVAAGNGNQPQHF
TRBJ2-4	NA	TRBD2	TRBV6-2/TRBV6-3	TGTGCCAGCAGCCCATCTAGCGGGAGCTACATTCAGTACTTC	CASSPSSGSYIQYF
TRBJ2-7	few	NA	TRBV7-9	TGTGCCAGCAGCTTAGTGGGAGATGGTGAGCAGTACTTC	CASSLVGDGEQYF
TRBJ2-3	NA	TRBD2	TRBV27	TGTGCCAGCAGTTTATCGCCCCCACTAGCTAGCGGGAGGGCAAATACGCAGTATTTT	CASSLSPPLASGRANTQYF
TRBJ1-2	NA	NA	TRBV10-2	TGCGCCAGCAGTGAGTCTGTCCGGGGCGTTGGCTACACCTTC	CASSESVRGVGYTF
TRBJ2-6	few	TRBD1	TRBV29-1	TGCAGCGTTGAAGAGCGGTTCAGGGGGAGTTTCTCTGGGGCCAACGTCCTGACTTTC	CSVEERFRGSFSGANVLTF
TRBJ2-5	few	NA	TRBV29-1	TGCAGCGGGGACTCGGGCGCGGAGACCCAGTACTTC	CSGDSGAETQYF
TRBJ2-3	NA	NA	TRBV11-1	TGTGCCAGCAGCTCCTCCCGGGGGAGTGATACAGATACGCAGTATTTT	CASSSSRGSDTDTQYF
TRBJ2-7	NA	NA	TRBV3-1	TGTGCCAGCAGCCGGGGCTGGGGGCTCTCCGAGCAGTACTTC	CASSRGWGLSEQYF
TRBJ1-1	few	NA	TRBV7-2	TGTGCCAGCAGCACGGGACTCCGCCGGACTGAAGCTTTCTTT	CASSTGLRRTEAFF
TRBJ2-1	few	TRBD2	TRBV28	TGTGCCAGCAGGTCATCACTAGCGGAAAACTACAATGAGCAGTTCTTC	CASRSSLAENYNEQFF
TRBJ1-4	NA	TRBD1	TRBV20-1	TGCAGTTCTAGGCTATTAGCGACAGGGGAGGGTGAAAAACTGTTTTTT	CSSRLLATGEGEKLFF
TRBJ2-7	many	NA	TRBV7-2	TGTGCCAGCAGCTTGGCACGGGATAGCTACGAGCAGTACTTC	CASSLARDSYEQYF
TRBJ2-1	few	NA	TRBV7-3	TGTGCCAGCAGCTCTCAGGCTGACTCCTACAATGAGCAGTTCTTC	CASSSQADSYNEQFF
TRBJ2-3	NA	TRBD2	TRBV20-1	TGCAGTGCTCATCCGGGACTAGCGTCAGATACGCAGTATTTT	CSAHPGLASDTQYF
TRBJ2-7	few	NA	TRBV6-5	TGTGCCAGCAGGGATAGTAGGGGGGGCTCCTACAATGAGCAGTACTTC	CASRDSRGGSYNEQYF
TRBJ2-3	NA	TRBD1	TRBV20-1	TGCAGTGCTAGAGACATCGACAGGGGCCTCGATACGCAGTATTTT	CSARDIDRGLDTQYF
TRBJ2-5	NA	NA	TRBV20-1	TGCAGTGCTAGAGGGGACTTCCCCCAAGAGACCCAGTACTTC	CSARGDFPQETQYF
TRBJ1-4	few	NA	TRBV3-1	TGTGCCAGCAGCCAAGCGGCCTCCCGCGAAAAACTGTTTTTT	CASSQAASREKLFF
TRBJ2-1	NA	NA	TRBV30	TGTGCCTGGACTAGCAGGAGCTCCTACAATGAGCAGTTCTTC	CAWTSRSSYNEQFF
TRBJ2-7	few	NA	TRBV11-2	TGTGCCAGCAGCTCCCGATCCAGGGTGGGCGAGCAGTACTTC	CASSSRSRVGEQYF
TRBJ2-5	NA	TRBD1	TRBV27	TGTGCCAGCAGCCCAACCACAGGGGGCCGAGAGACCCAGTACTTC	CASSPTTGGRETQYF
TRBJ2-1	NA	NA	TRBV24-1	TGTGCCACCAGTGATTCAACAGCGAGCTCCTACAATGAGCAGTTCTTC	CATSDSTASSYNEQFF
TRBJ2-5	few	TRBD2	TRBV20-1	TGCAGTGCCCCGACTAGCAGTGTGACCCAGTACTTC	CSAPTSSVTQYF
TRBJ1-6	many	NA	TRBV7-8	TGTGCCAGCAGCTTTGGGAGCTCCTATAATTCACCCCTCCACTTT	CASSFGSSYNSPLHF
TRBJ2-7	few	NA	TRBV20-1	TGCAGTGCCCAGGCGGGCTACGAGCAGTACTTC	CSAQAGYEQYF